The rows below give T cell receptor beta chains drawn from one sample of a study of blood T cell repertoires in COVID-19. Clones were read by immunoSEQ multiplex PCR, and TCRdb kept only the in-frame ones, dropping some. The sample has some 130,000 clones; about 79% are singletons. The source material was peripheral blood. The receptors were sampled from a woman older than 75 with acute or convalescent COVID-19. Both conserved end residues are part of each CDR3. The D gene is left open where the match is weak. Clone size is stated in some rows and not others, as once, few, many or a class when expanded.

V gene	D gene	clone size	J gene	CDR3 protein	CDR3 DNA
TRBV15	TRBD1	NA	TRBJ2-7	CATSRDQDRGYEQYF	TGTGCCACCAGCAGAGATCAGGACAGGGGTTACGAGCAGTACTTC
TRBV24-1	TRBD2	NA	TRBJ2-1	CATSGGSSYNEQFF	TGTGCCACCAGTGGCGGGAGCTCCTACAATGAGCAGTTCTTC
TRBV5-6	NA	NA	TRBJ1-6	CASSPTGVRRNSPLHF	TGTGCCAGCAGCCCCACGGGAGTCCGTAGGAATTCACCCCTCCACTTT
TRBV7-8	NA	NA	TRBJ1-2	CASSLGGPLGAGYTF	TGTGCCAGCAGCTTAGGTGGCCCCTTGGGCGCTGGCTACACCTTC
TRBV28	NA	NA	TRBJ2-7	CASSNWGVWNEQYF	TGTGCCAGCAGCAATTGGGGGGTTTGGAACGAGCAGTACTTC
TRBV1	NA	NA	TRBJ1-4	CTSSLPSGGLNEKLFF	TGCACCAGCAGCCTTCCCTCAGGGGGCTTAAATGAAAAACTGTTTTTT
TRBV11-2	NA	NA	TRBJ1-2	CASSLGAGPYGYTF	TGTGCCAGCAGCTTAGGGGCAGGGCCGTATGGCTACACCTTC
TRBV4-2	TRBD1	NA	TRBJ2-1	CASATGTVYNEQFF	TGTGCCAGCGCGACCGGGACAGTCTACAATGAGCAGTTCTTC
TRBV6-1	NA	NA	TRBJ2-7	CASSEGLSIEQYF	TGTGCCAGCAGTGAAGGACTATCAATCGAGCAGTACTTC
TRBV5-1	NA	NA	TRBJ2-1	CASSLEVSGFDEQFF	TGCGCCAGCAGCTTGGAGGTATCCGGGTTCGATGAGCAGTTCTTC
TRBV2	TRBD2	NA	TRBJ2-1	CASSVSGSSYNEQFF	TGTGCCAGCAGTGTTAGCGGGAGTAGCTACAATGAGCAGTTCTTC
TRBV7-8	TRBD1	NA	TRBJ1-4	CASSFDRDEKLFF	TGTGCCAGCAGCTTCGACAGGGATGAAAAACTGTTTTTT
TRBV9	NA	NA	TRBJ1-3	CASSVSPQGGNTIYF	TGTGCCAGCAGCGTATCCCCTCAGGGGGGAAACACCATATATTTT
TRBV6-5	TRBD1	once	TRBJ1-2	CASNAGGSVDYGYTF	TGTGCCAGCAACGCAGGGGGCTCCGTGGACTATGGCTACACCTTC
TRBV4-2	NA	NA	TRBJ2-2	CASSQDEAAGELFF	TGTGCCAGCAGCCAAGATGAGGCAGCCGGGGAGCTGTTTTTT
TRBV2	NA	NA	TRBJ1-2	CASSEQGEYGYTF	TGTGCCAGCAGTGAGCAGGGCGAGTATGGCTACACCTTC
TRBV6-5	NA	NA	TRBJ2-3	CASSYGFSSSADTQYF	TGTGCCAGCAGTTACGGGTTTAGCTCTTCGGCGGATACGCAGTATTTT
TRBV11-3	NA	NA	TRBJ1-2	CATQGLRVRDGYTF	TGTGCCACACAAGGACTACGGGTCCGGGATGGCTACACCTTC